This TCR beta chain was documented in a study of blood T cells in healthy people across ages. A sample-barcoded 5' primer and a J-beta primer mix were used in a second PCR of roughly 7 to 11 cycles. With 12 random nucleotides, a template-switch adaptor tagged each individual cDNA molecule. TCRdb reprocessed the 5' RACE reads with MiXCR, giving one entry per CDR3 protein. The sample carries 1.5 million or so distinct CDR3 sequences, around two fifths recorded once. V lost 4 bases to trimming and J lost 5 bases, with 14 bases between them. From germline, CDR1 is LGHDT and CDR2 YNNKEL (reference sequence). The CDR3 has 15 amino acids. Points on this clonotype: Its matching antigen is unknown.

Study-level points and caveats: Changes seen in expanded clonotypes were possibly confounded by donor CMV status left unknown.

The chain uses TRBV3-1 and TRBJ1-4; TRBD1 might be the D (5 bases). The sequenced sample was blood. This receptor was taken from a woman younger than 35 in good health. CDR3 coding DNA: TGTGCCAGCAGCCCGAGCGACAGAAAGAATGAAAAACTGTTTTTT. Its translation is CASSPSDRKNEKLFF.